This T cell receptor beta chain comes out of a study of control samples from healthy donors and cancer patients. Germline V lookup: CDR1 LNHDA, CDR2 SQIVND (reference sequence). The V gene lost 3 bases and the J gene lost 0 bases, with 8 bases spanning the gap. The CDR3 runs 15 residues. Assay: immunoSEQ multiplex PCR; the TCRdb copy retains only in-frame clones and omits some. The sample shows 160,000 or so clones, 96% of them seen only once. The chain uses TRBV19 and TRBJ2-2; D is unresolved. Specimen: blood. The receptor was derived from a woman aged 25 to 39 in good health. The CDR3 nucleotides read TGTGCCAGTAGTATTTTTATGGCGAACACCGGGGAGCTGTTTTTT. Translating gives CASSIFMANTGELFF.